The clone carrying this TCR beta chain was seen a few times. Its specificity is unknown. V was trimmed by 2 bases and J by 3 bases, leaving 17 bases between them. Looked up from germline, CDR1 is MNHEY and CDR2 is SVGAGI. This CDR3 has 16 residues. The source of the sample is a study of T cells in Graves' hyperthyroidism and ophthalmopathy. Whole-study findings and limits: Most clonotypes expanded in thyroid above 0.001 were likewise present in blood. Progression to ophthalmopathy was predicted a median of about 6.6 months early. A 13 V-J model separated ophthalmopathy from stable hyperthyroidism.

Amplification of TCR beta CDR3 regions was performed using RNA transcripts as template. The HTBI primer set was used in a first-round RT-PCR of the TCR CDR3. TCRdb re-called the multiplex PCR reads with MiXCR, one entry per CDR3 protein. Seen here are fewer than 450,000 distinct CDR3 sequences, less than 20% observed once, and the top ten hold 40%. The rearrangement uses TRBV6-5 and TRBJ2-7; no clear D. Input material: blood. The source is a man between 18 and 35 years old with Graves' ophthalmopathy. The CDR3 DNA reads TGTGCCAGCAGTTACCCCACGGAACGGAACAACTACGAGCAGTACTTC. Its protein product is CASSYPTERNNYEQYF.